This T cell receptor (beta chain) was profiled in a study of patients and donors after allogeneic stem cell transplantation. TCRdb recomputed calls from the RT-PCR reads with MiXCR, one row per CDR3 protein. The sample yields about a million distinct CDR3 sequences, more than 15% seen once. The sequence came from a human donor who was either an allogeneic HSCT recipient or a stem cell or donor lymphocyte infusion donor (not recorded which). It is not recorded whose cells these are; they may come from a transplant donor. Sequenced sample: blood, either unsorted or a sorted T cell fraction (not recorded which).

The CDR3 DNA follows: TGTGCCAGCAGGATTAGGGGGAGCTATGGCTACACCTTC. Amino acid sequence: CASRIRGSYGYTF. The V and J genes are TRBV12-3 or TRBV12-4 and TRBJ1-2, with TRBD1 as a possible D gene (6 bases). Trimming stripped 6 bases from V and 4 bases from J, with 12 bases between. The CDR3 has 13 amino acids.